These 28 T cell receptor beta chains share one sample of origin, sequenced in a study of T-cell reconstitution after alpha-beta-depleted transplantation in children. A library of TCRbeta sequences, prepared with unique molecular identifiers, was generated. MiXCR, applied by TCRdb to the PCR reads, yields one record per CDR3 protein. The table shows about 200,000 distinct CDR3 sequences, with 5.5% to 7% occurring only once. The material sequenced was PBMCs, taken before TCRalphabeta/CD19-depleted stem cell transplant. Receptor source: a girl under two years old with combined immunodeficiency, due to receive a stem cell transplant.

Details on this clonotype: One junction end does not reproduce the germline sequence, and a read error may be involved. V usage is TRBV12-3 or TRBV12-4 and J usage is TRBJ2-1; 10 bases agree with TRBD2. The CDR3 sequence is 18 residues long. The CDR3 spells CAISLVAGGTLDYNEQFF. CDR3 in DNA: TGTGCCATCAGTTTAGTAGCGGGGGGAACCCTCGATTACAATGAGCAGTTCTTC.

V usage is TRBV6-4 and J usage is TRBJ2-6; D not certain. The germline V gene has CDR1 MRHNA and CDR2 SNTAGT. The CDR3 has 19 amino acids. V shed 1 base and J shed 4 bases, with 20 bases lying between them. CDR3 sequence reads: CASSDWWLGGVAGANVLTF. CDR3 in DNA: TGTGCCAGCAGTGACTGGTGGTTGGGTGGGGTGGCGGGGGCCAACGTCCTGACTTTC.

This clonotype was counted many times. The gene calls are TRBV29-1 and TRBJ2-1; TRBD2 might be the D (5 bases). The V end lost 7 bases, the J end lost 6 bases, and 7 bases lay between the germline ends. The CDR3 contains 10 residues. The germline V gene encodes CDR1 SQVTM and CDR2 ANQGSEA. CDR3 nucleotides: TGCAGCGGTGAGGGCAATGAGCAGTTCTTC. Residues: CSGEGNEQFF.

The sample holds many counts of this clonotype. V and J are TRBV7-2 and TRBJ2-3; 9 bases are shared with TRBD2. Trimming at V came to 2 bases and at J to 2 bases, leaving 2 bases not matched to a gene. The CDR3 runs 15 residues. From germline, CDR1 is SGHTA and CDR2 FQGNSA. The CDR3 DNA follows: TGTGCCAGCAGCTTACGCGGGGGGGCCACAGATACGCAGTATTTT. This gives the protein CASSLRGGATDTQYF.

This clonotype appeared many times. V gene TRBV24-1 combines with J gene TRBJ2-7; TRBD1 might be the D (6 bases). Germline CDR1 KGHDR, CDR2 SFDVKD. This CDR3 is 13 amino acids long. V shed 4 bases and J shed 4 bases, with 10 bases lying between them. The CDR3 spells CATSDSQGYEQYF. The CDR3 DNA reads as TGTGCCACCAGTGACTCGCAGGGGTACGAGCAGTACTTC.

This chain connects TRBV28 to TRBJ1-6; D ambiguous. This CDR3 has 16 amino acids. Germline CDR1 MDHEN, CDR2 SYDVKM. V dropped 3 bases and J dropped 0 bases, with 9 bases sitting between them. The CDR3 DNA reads TGTGCCAGCAGTTTTTCAAGCCCCTCCTATAATTCACCCCTCCACTTT. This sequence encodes CASSFSSPSYNSPLHF. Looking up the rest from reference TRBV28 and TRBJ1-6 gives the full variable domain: DVKVTQSSRYLVKRTGEKVFLECVQDMDHENMFWYRQDPGLGLRLIYFSYDVKMKEKGDIPEGYSVSREKKERFSLILESASTNQTSMYLCASSFSSPSYNSPLHFGNGTRLTVT.

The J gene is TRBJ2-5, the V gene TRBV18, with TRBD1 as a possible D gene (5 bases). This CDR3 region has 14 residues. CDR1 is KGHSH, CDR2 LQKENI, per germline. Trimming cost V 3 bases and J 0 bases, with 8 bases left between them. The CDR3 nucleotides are TGTGCCAGCTCACCTATGGACAACCAAGAGACCCAGTACTTC. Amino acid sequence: CASSPMDNQETQYF.

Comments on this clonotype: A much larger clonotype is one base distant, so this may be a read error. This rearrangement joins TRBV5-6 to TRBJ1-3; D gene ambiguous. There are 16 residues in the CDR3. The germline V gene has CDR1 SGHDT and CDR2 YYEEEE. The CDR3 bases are TGTGTCAGCAGCTTGGCTGGCAGGATCTCTGGAAACACCATATATTTT. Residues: CVSSLAGRISGNTIYF.

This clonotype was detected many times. The chain's CDR3 is CASSYGISTDTQYF. As DNA, the CDR3 is TGTGCCAGCAGTTACGGGATATCCACAGATACGCAGTATTTT. The J gene is TRBJ2-3, the V gene TRBV6-5, with D hard to call. V gave up 2 bases and J gave up 2 bases, with 8 bases separating them. Germline V lookup: CDR1 MNHEY, CDR2 SVGAGI. The CDR3 runs 14 residues.

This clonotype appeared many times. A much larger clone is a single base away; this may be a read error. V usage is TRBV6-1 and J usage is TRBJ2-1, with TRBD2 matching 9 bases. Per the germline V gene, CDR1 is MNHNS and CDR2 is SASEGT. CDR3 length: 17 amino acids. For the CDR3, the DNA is TGTGCCCGCAGCTCTAGGGGGGGACTAGCAACCTACAATGAGCAGTTCTTC. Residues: CARSSRGGLATYNEQFF.

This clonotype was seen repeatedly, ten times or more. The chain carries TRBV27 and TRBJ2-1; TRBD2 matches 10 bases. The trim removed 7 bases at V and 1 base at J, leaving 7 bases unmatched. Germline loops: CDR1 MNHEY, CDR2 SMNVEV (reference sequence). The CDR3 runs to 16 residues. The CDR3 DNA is TGTGCCAGCATTCCTAGCGGGAGTCTGTCCTACAATGAGCAGTTCTTC. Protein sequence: CASIPSGSLSYNEQFF.

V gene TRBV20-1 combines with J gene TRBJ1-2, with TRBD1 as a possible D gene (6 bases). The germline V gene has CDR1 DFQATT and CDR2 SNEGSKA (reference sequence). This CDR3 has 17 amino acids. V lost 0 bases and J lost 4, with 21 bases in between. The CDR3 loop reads CSARDGSGAPLGYGYTF. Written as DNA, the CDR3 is TGCAGTGCTAGAGATGGGTCAGGGGCCCCCCTGGGCTATGGCTACACCTTC.

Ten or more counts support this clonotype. The CDR3 nucleotides are TGCAGTGCGCCCCCGGGTACGCAGTATTTT. Amino acid sequence: CSAPPGTQYF. This chain links TRBV20-1 with TRBJ2-3; D call uncertain. The CDR3 is 10 amino acids. Germline lookup yields CDR1 DFQATT and CDR2 SNEGSKA (reference sequence). Trimming removed 6 bases at V and 8 bases at J, with 9 bases between.

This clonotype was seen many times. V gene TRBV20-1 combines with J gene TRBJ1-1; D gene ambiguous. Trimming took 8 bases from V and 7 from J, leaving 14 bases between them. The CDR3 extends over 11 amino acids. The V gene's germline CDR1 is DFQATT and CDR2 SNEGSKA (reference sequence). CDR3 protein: CSSLFRHEAFF. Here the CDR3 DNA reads TGCAGTTCTTTGTTCCGGCATGAAGCTTTCTTT.

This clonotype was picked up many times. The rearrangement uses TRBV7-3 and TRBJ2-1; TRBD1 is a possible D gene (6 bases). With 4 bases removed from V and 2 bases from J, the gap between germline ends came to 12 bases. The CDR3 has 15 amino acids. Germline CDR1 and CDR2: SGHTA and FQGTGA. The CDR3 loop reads CASSSSTGAYNEQFF. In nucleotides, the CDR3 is TGTGCCAGCAGCTCATCGACAGGCGCCTACAATGAGCAGTTCTTC.

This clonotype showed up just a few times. CDR3 sequence reads: CASSELDGSYEQYF. The CDR3 DNA sequence: TGTGCCAGCAGTGAATTGGATGGGAGCTACGAGCAGTACTTC. The chain couples TRBV25-1 to TRBJ2-7, with a possible D match to TRBD2 (5 bases). The CDR3 is made up of 14 amino acids. The V end lost 1 base, the J end lost 3 bases, and 10 bases lay between the germline ends. Germline lookup yields CDR1 MGHDK and CDR2 SYGVNS.

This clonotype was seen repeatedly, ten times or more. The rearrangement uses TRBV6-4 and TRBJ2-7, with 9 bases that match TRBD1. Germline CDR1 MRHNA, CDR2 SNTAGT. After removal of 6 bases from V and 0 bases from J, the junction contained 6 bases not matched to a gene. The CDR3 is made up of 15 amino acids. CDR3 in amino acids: CASRRTGDGSYEQYF. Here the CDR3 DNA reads TGTGCCAGCAGGAGGACAGGGGATGGCTCCTACGAGCAGTACTTC.

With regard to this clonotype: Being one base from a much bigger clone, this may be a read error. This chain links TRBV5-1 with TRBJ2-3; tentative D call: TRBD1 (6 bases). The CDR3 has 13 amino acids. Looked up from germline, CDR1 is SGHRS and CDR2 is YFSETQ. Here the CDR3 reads CASLSPVTGTQYF. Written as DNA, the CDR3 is TGCGCCAGCCTATCCCCAGTGACAGGTACGCAGTATTTT.

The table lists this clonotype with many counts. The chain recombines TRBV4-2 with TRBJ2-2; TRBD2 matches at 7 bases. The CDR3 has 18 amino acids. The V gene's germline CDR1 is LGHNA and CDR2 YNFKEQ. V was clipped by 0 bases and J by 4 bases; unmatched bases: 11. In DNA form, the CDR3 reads TGTGCCAGCAGCCAAGATCTAGGGAGCGGGGCCCCCACCGGGGAGCTGTTTTTT. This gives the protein CASSQDLGSGAPTGELFF.

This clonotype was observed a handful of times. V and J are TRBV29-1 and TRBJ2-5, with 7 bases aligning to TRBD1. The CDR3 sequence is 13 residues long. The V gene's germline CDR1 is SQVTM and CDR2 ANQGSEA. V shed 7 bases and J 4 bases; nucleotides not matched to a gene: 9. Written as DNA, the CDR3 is TGCAGCGCCCCCCGGACAGGAGGAGAGACCCAGTACTTC. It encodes CSAPRTGGETQYF.

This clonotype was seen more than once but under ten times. The CDR3 spells CASSLGVPPVSYEQYF. DNA for the CDR3: TGTGCCAGCAGCTTAGGTGTCCCTCCCGTCTCCTACGAGCAGTACTTC. This sequence joins TRBV7-8 and TRBJ2-7; no firm D call. Germline loops: CDR1 SGHVS, CDR2 FQNEAQ. The CDR3 sequence is 16 residues long. Trimming removed 1 base at V and 0 bases at J, with 13 bases between.

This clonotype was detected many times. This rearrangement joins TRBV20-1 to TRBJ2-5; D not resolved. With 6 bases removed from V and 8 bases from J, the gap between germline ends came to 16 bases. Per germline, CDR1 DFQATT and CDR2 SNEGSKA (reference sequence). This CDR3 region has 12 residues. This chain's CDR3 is CSAPMGSSTQYF. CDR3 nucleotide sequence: TGCAGTGCCCCGATGGGCTCATCCACCCAGTACTTC.

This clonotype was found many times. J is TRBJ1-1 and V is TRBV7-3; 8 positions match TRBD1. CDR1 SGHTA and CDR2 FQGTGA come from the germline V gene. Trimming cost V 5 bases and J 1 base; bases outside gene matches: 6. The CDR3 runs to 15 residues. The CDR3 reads CASSLGGTGNTEAFF. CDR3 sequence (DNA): TGTGCCAGCAGCCTAGGGGGGACAGGGAACACTGAAGCTTTCTTT.

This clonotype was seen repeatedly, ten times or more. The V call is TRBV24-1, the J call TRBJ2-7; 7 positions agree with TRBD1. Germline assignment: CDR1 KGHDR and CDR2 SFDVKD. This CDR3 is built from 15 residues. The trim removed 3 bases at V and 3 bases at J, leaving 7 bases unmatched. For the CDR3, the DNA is TGTGCCACCAGTGATGCCGTGGACAGGTACTACGAGCAGTACTTC. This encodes CATSDAVDRYYEQYF.

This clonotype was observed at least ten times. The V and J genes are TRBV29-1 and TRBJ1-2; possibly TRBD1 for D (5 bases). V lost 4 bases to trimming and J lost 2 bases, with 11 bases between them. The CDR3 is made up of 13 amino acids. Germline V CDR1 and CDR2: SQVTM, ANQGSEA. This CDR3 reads CSVGYRDNYGYTF. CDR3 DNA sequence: TGCAGCGTTGGATATCGGGACAACTATGGCTACACCTTC. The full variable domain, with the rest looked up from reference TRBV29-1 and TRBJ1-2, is SAVISQKPSRDICQRGTSLTIQCQVDSQVTMMFWYRQQPGQSLTLIATANQGSEATYESGFVIDKFPISRPNLTFSTLTVSNMSPEDSSIYLCSVGYRDNYGYTFGSGTRLTVV.

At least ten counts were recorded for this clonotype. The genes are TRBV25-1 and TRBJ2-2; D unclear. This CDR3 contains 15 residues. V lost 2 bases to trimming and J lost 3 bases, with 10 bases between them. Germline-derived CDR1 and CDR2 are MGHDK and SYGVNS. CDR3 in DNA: TGTGCCAGCAGTGAACATGGGATGGACACCGGGGAGCTGTTTTTT. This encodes CASSEHGMDTGELFF.

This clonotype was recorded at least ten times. The CDR3 reads CASRLGGHWEKLFF. The CDR3 DNA sequence: TGTGCCAGCAGACTCGGGGGACATTGGGAAAAACTGTTTTTT. This chain connects TRBV28 to TRBJ1-4, with D perhaps matching TRBD1 (6 bases). The germline V gene has CDR1 MDHEN and CDR2 SYDVKM. This CDR3 contains 14 residues. Trimming cost V 6 bases and J 8 bases, with 16 bases left between them.

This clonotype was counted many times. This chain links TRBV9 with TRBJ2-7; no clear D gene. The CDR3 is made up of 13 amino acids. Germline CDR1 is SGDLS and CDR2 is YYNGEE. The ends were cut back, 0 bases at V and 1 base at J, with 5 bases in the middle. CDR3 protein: CASSVGQSYEQYF. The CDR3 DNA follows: TGTGCCAGCAGCGTAGGGCAATCCTACGAGCAGTACTTC.